This record concerns one T cell receptor beta chain sequence. As yet, its antigen is unknown. This entry is derived from a study of cytomegalovirus exposure and HLA in healthy donors. The CDR3 consists of 16 residues. Germline V gene lookup returns CDR1 LGHNA and CDR2 YNFKEQ. Trimming removed 2 bases from V and 0 bases from J; junction bases left unmatched: 3. Primers: 60 Vbeta forward and 13 Jbeta reverse. As originally analysed: Unique TCR beta chains totaled 65 million to 95 million in a later count, with roughly 11 million of them shared. The method was immunoSEQ multiplex PCR; TCRdb's version includes in-frame clones alone and lacks a portion of them. Clone size and the V and J calls come from that table; the DNA yielded D and trimming. The sample lists some 190,000 clones; about four fifths were seen once. Donors showed nominal health when sampled, although they likely had unrecorded immune exposures.

Findings of the study overall: A later examination showed that TCR association rates differed by HLA locus, with DRB1 most and HLA-C fewest. The likely explanation for a cluster of highly shared sequence variants was sequencing artifact.

The receptor's source is a woman aged 25-40 years in good health and CMV-seronegative. The V call is TRBV4-2, the J call TRBJ2-7, with 11 bases matching TRBD2. Material: PBMCs. The CDR3, as DNA: TGTGCCAGCAGCCAACCACTAGCGGGGGACTCCTACGAGCAGTACTTC. Encoded protein: CASSQPLAGDSYEQYF.